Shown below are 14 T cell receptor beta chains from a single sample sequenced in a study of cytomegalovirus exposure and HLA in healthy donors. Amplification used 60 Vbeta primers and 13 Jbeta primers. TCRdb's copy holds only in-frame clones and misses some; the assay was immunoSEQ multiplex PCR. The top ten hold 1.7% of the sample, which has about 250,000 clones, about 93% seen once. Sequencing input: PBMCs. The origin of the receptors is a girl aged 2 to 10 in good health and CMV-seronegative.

The DNA of the CDR3 is TGCGCCAGCAGCCCACCGGGACAGGGAGCCTATGGCTACACCTTC. It codes for CASSPPGQGAYGYTF. The chain uses TRBV5-1 and TRBJ1-2; TRBD1 matches at 9 bases. The CDR3 runs 15 residues. Per germline, CDR1 SGHRS and CDR2 YFSETQ. The junction had 8 bases not matched to a gene; V was cut back by 4 bases and J by 4 bases. Using reference TRBV5-1 and TRBJ1-2 for the parts outside the CDR3, the full variable domain is KAGVTQTPRYLIKTRGQQVTLSCSPISGHRSVSWYQQTPGQGLQFLFEYFSETQRNKGNFPGRFSGRQFSNSRSEMNVSTLELGDSALYLCASSPPGQGAYGYTFGSGTRLTVV.

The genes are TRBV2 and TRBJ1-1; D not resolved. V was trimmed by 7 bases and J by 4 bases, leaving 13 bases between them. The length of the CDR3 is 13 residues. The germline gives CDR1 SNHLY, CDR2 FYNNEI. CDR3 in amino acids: CASMEGWATEAFF. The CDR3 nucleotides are TGTGCCAGCATGGAGGGCTGGGCCACTGAAGCTTTCTTT.

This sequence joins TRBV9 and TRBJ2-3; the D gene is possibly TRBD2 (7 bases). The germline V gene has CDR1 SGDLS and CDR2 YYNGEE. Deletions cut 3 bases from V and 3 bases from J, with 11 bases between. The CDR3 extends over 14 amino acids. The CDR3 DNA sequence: TGTGCCAGCAGCGGGGGGGGGCTAACAGATACGCAGTATTTT. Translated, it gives CASSGGGLTDTQYF.

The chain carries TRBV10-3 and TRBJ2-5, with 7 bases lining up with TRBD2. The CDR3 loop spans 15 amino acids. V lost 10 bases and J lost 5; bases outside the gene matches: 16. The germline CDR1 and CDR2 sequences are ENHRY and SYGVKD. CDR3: CATSKGSGGLETQYF. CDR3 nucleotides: TGTGCCACCTCAAAGGGGTCGGGAGGTCTGGAGACCCAGTACTTC.

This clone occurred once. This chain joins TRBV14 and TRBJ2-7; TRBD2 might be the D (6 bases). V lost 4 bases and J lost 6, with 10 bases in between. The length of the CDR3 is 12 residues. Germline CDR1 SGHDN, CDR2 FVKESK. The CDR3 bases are TGTGCCAGCAGCCCAGGCGGGGCCGAGCAGTACTTC. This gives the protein CASSPGGAEQYF.

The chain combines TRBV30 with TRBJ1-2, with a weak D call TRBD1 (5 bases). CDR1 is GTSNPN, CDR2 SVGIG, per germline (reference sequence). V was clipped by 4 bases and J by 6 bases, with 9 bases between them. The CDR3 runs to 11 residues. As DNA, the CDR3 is TGTGCCTGGATGTCAGGGAATGGCTACACCTTC. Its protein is CAWMSGNGYTF.

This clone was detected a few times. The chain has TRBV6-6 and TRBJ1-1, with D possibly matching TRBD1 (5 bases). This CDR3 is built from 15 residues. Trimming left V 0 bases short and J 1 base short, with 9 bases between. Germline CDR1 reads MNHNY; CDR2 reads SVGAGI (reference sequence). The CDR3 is CASSYSSGGNTEAFF. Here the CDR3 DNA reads TGTGCCAGCAGTTACTCGAGCGGGGGGAACACTGAAGCTTTCTTT.

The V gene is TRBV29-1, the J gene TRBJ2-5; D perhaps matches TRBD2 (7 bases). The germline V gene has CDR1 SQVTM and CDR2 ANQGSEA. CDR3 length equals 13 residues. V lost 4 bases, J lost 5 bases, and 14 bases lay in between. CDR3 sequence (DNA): TGCAGCGTTGGAGGGGGGGTAGGGGAGACCCAGTACTTC. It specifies CSVGGGVGETQYF.

CDR3: CASRIARDRDSGNTIYF. The CDR3, as DNA: TGTGCCAGCAGAATAGCCCGGGACAGGGACTCTGGAAACACCATATATTTT. This chain connects TRBV7-9 to TRBJ1-3; 9 bases map to TRBD1. Trimming cost V 6 bases and J 0 bases; bases outside gene matches: 9. The germline V gene encodes CDR1 SEHNR and CDR2 FQNEAQ (reference sequence). There are 17 residues in the CDR3.

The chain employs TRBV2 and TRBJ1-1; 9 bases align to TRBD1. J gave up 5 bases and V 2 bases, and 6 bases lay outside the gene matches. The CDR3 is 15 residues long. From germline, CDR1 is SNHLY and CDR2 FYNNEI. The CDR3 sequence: CASSETGGMTTEAFF. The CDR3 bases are TGTGCCAGCAGTGAAACAGGGGGCATGACGACTGAAGCTTTCTTT.

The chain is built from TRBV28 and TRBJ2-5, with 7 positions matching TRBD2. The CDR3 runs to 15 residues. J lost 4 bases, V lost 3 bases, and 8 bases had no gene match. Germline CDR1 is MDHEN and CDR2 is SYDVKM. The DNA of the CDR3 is TGTGCCAGCAGTTTGAACGCGGGGGTGCGAGAGACCCAGTACTTC. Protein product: CASSLNAGVRETQYF.

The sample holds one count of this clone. In DNA, the CDR3 is TGTGCCAGCAGGGACAGGGGGCTGACTAATGAAAAACTGTTTTTT. Its protein is CASRDRGLTNEKLFF. The V and J genes are TRBV6-1 and TRBJ1-4, with 11 bases that match TRBD1. Germline CDR1 MNHNS, CDR2 SASEGT. The CDR3 consists of 15 residues. V was clipped by 6 bases and J by 2 bases; unmatched bases: 2.

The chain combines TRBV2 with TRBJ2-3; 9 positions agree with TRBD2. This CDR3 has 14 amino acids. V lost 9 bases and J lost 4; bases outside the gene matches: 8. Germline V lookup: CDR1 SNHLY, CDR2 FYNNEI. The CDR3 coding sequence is TGTGCCAGACGAGCGGGGGGTGCCCCAGATACGCAGTATTTT. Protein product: CARRAGGAPDTQYF.

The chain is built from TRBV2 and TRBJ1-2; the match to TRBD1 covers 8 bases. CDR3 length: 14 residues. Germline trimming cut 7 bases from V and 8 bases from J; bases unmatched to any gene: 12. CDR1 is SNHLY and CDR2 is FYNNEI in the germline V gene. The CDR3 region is CASTIQGEVYGYTF. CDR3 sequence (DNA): TGTGCCAGCACCATACAGGGGGAGGTCTACGGCTACACCTTC. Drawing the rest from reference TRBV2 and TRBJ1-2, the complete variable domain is EPEVTQTPSHQVTQMGQEVILRCVPISNHLYFYWYRQILGQKVEFLVSFYNNEISEKSEIFDDQFSVERPDGSNFTLKIRSTKLEDSAMYFCASTIQGEVYGYTFGSGTRLTVV.